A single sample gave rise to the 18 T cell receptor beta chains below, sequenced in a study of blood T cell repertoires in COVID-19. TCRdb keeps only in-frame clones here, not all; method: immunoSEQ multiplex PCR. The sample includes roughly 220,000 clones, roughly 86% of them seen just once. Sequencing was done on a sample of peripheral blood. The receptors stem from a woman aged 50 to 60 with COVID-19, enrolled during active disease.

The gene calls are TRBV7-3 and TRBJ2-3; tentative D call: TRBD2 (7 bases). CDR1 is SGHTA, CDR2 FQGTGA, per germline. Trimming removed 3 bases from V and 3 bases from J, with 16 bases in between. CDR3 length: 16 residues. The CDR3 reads CASSFGRGGWTDTQYF. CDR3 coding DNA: TGTGCCAGCAGCTTCGGCAGGGGAGGGTGGACAGATACGCAGTATTTT.

The CDR3 DNA reads TGTGCCAGCAGCTTCCTCGCGCGGGAAACTAATGAAAAACTGTTTTTT. Protein product: CASSFLARETNEKLFF. The chain links TRBV7-9 to TRBJ1-4, with D hard to call. CDR3 length: 16 residues. Germline CDR1 reads SEHNR; CDR2 reads FQNEAQ (reference sequence). V lost 3 bases and J 1 base, leaving 12 bases between the germline ends.

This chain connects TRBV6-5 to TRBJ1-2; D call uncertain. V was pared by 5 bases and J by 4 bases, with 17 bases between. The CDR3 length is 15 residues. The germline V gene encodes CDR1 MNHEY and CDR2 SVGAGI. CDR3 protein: CASSPGPREAYGYTF. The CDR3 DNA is TGTGCCAGCAGTCCTGGGCCTCGGGAGGCCTATGGCTACACCTTC.

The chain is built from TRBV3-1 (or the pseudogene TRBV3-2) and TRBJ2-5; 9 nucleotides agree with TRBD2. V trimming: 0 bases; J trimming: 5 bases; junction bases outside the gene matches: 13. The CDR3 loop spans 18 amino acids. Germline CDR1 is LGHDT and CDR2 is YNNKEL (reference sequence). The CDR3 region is CASSQDTPSSGGRETQYF. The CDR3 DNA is TGTGCCAGCAGCCAAGACACGCCTTCCAGCGGGGGGAGGGAGACCCAGTACTTC.

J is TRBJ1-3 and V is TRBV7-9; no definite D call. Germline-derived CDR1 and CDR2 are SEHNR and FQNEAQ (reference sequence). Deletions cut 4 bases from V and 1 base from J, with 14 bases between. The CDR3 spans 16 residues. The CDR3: CASSYILATSGNTIYF. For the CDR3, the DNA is TGTGCCAGCAGCTATATCCTGGCCACGTCTGGAAACACCATATATTTT. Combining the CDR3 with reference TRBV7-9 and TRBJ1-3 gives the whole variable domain DTGVSQNPRHKITKRGQNVTFRCDPISEHNRLYWYRQTLGQGPEFLTYFQNEAQLEKSRLLSDRFSAERPKGSFSTLEIQRTEQGDSAMYLCASSYILATSGNTIYFGEGSWLTVV.

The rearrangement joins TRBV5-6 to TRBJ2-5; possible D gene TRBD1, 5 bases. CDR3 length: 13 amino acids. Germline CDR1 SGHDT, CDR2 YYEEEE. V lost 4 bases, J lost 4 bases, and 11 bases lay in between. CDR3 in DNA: TGTGCCAGCAGCCTGCAGGGCCGAGAGACCCAGTACTTC. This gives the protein CASSLQGRETQYF.

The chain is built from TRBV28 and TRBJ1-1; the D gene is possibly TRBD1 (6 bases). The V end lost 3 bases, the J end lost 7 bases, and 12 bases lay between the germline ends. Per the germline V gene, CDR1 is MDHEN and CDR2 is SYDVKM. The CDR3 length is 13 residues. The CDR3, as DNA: TGTGCCAGCAGTTTCACAGGGTTTGGTGAAGCTTTCTTT. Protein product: CASSFTGFGEAFF.

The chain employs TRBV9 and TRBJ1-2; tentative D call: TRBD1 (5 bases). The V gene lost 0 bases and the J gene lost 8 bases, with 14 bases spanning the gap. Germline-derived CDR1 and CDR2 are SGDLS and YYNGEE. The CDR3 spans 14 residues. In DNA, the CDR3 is TGTGCCAGCAGCGTAGACAGGCAGAGTTGGGGCTACACCTTC. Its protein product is CASSVDRQSWGYTF.

The CDR3 coding sequence is TGTGCCAGCAGTTACAAGCAAATGAACACCGGGGAGCTGTTTTTT. It encodes CASSYKQMNTGELFF. The gene calls are TRBV6-5 and TRBJ2-2; D uncertain. The ends were cut back, 2 bases at V and 1 base at J, with 8 bases in the middle. This CDR3 has 15 amino acids. The V gene's germline CDR1 is MNHEY and CDR2 SVGAGI.

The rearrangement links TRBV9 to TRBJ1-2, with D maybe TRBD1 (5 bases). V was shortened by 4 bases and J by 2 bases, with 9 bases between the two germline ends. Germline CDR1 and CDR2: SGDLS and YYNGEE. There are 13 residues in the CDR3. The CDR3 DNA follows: TGTGCCAGCAGCCGCCAGGGAAACTATGGCTACACCTTC. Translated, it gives CASSRQGNYGYTF.

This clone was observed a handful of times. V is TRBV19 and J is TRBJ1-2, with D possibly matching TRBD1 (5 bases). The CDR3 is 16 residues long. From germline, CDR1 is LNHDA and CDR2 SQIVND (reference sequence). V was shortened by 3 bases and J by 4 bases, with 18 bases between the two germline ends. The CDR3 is CASSIPDTHPSYGYTF. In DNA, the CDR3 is TGTGCCAGTAGTATCCCGGACACCCATCCCTCCTATGGCTACACCTTC.

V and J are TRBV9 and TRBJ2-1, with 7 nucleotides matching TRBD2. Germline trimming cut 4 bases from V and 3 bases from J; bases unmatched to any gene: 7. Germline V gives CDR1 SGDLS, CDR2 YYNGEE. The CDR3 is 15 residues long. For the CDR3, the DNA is TGTGCCAGCAGCACCACTAGCGAACTCTACAATGAGCAGTTCTTC. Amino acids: CASSTTSELYNEQFF. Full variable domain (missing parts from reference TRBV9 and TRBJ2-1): DSGVTQTPKHLITATGQRVTLRCSPRSGDLSVYWYQQSLDQGLQFLIQYYNGEERAKGNILERFSAQQFPDLHSELNLSSLELGDSALYFCASSTTSELYNEQFFGPGTRLTVL.

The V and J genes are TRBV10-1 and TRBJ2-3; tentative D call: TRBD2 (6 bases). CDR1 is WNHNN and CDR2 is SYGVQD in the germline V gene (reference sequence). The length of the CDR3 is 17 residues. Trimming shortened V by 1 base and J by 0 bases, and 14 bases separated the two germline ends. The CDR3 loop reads CASSELRPGLSTDTQYF. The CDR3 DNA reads TGCGCCAGCAGTGAGTTAAGGCCGGGACTTAGCACAGATACGCAGTATTTT.

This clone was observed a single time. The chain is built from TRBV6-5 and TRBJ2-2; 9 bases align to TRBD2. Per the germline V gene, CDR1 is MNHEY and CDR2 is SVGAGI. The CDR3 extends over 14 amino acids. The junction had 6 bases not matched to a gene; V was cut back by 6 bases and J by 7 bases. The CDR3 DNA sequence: TGTGCCAGCAGGGCTAGCGGGGACGGCGGGGAGCTGTTTTTT. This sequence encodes CASRASGDGGELFF.

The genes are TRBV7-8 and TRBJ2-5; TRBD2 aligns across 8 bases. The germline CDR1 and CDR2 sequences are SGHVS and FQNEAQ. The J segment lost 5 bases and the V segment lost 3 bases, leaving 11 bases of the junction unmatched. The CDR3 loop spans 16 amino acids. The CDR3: CASSFPRAGARETQYF. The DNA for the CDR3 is TGTGCCAGCAGCTTCCCCCGAGCGGGGGCAAGGGAGACCCAGTACTTC.

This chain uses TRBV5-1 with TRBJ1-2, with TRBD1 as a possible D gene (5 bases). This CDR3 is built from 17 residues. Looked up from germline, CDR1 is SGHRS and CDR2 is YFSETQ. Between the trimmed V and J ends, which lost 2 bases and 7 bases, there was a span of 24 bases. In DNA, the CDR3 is TGCGCCAGCAGCTTACCCCGACGACGGGGGGAAGCGGCTGGCTACACCTTC. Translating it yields CASSLPRRRGEAAGYTF.

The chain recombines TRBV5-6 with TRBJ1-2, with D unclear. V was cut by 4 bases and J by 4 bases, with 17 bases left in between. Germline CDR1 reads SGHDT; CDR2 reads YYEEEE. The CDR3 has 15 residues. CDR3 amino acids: CASSPSLRRGYGYTF. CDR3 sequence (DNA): TGTGCCAGCAGCCCCAGTTTAAGACGAGGCTATGGCTACACCTTC. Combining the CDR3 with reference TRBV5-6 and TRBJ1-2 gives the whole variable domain DAGVTQSPTHLIKTRGQQVTLRCSPKSGHDTVSWYQQALGQGPQFIFQYYEEEERQRGNFPDRFSGHQFPNYSSELNVNALLLGDSALYLCASSPSLRRGYGYTFGSGTRLTVV.

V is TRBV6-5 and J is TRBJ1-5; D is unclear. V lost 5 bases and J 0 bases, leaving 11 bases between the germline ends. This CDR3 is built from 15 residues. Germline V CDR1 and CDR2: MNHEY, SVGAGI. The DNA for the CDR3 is TGTGCCAGCAGTAGGGTCCTAGCTAGCAATCAGCCCCAGCATTTT. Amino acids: CASSRVLASNQPQHF.